This T cell receptor (beta chain) was sequenced in a study of blood T cell repertoires in COVID-19 (dated by TCRdb to 2019 to 2021). About the full investigation: Samples covering the acute and convalescent phases of COVID-19 were provided by collaborators in the United States, Italy and Spain. The material from the prospective study consisted of cDNA or gDNA derived from T cells, B-cell-depleted T cells, or PBMCs. The repertoires were released in a freely available public database intended as a resource for research on the immune response to SARS-CoV-2. Where available, HLA class I and class II types were obtained from metadata supplied by the sample provider rather than from assay-based typing. Nearly every sample came with metadata listing a de-identified subject ID, COVID-19 status, age in years and sex. The dataset comprised deeply sampled blood TCRbeta repertoires from subjects exposed to, actively infected with, or recovered from COVID-19. Samples were obtained from the ongoing ImmuneRACE study (first 160 participants) and from some 1,200 subjects provided by 6 global collaborators.

The immunoSEQ Assay, a bias-controlled multiplex PCR, was used to amplify TCRbeta CDR3 regions from genomic DNA. The paper's data handling went like this. Nucleated cell counts per sample were estimated from amplification of reference gene primers within the assay. Sequence reads were collapsed and filtered to measure the absolute abundance of every unique TCRbeta CDR3 rearrangement. For each sample, productive Simpson clonality was calculated as the square root of Simpson's diversity index over productive rearrangements. TCRdb took over this immuneACCESS table, retaining in-frame rearrangements with V and J assigned. Such tables are incomplete; in checked studies, under half of the missing clones stem from an unresolved V gene, and the remainder is unexplained. From that table come the V and J calls and clone size; the DNA was used to work out D and trimming. The sample yields 53,000 or so clones; about four fifths were counted once. The top ten constitute about a sixth of the sample.

Collaborating institutions collected whole blood in K2EDTA tubes following their own protocols. Collaborator samples were shipped for TCRbeta analysis as frozen whole blood, isolated PBMCs, or DNA extracted from either sample type. A few counts support this clone. Its antigen remains undetermined. Base qualities are not recorded, but no much larger clone differs from it by a single base. The CDR1 and CDR2 encoded by the germline V gene (reference sequence) are SGHKS and YYEKEE. V loses 4 bases at its end and J loses 4 bases; junction bases beyond the gene matches: 16. The CDR3, from cysteine to phenylalanine, totals 19 residues. Only the CDR3 region is kept as DNA, spanning 57 bases read in frame from base 1. Paper-wide results and their limitations: The amount of clinical and demographic metadata varied by source and participant and was provided uncurated.

This receptor chain uses TRBV5-5 and TRBJ2-1; 11 bases in the middle match TRBD2. The receptor was isolated from a man aged 65 to 79 with active COVID-19. The sequenced material came from peripheral blood. The DNA sequence follows: TGTGCCAGCAGCCGGATGAACCGTGGACTAGCGGGCGCGTACAATGAGCAGTTCTTC. This translates into CASSRMNRGLAGAYNEQFF.